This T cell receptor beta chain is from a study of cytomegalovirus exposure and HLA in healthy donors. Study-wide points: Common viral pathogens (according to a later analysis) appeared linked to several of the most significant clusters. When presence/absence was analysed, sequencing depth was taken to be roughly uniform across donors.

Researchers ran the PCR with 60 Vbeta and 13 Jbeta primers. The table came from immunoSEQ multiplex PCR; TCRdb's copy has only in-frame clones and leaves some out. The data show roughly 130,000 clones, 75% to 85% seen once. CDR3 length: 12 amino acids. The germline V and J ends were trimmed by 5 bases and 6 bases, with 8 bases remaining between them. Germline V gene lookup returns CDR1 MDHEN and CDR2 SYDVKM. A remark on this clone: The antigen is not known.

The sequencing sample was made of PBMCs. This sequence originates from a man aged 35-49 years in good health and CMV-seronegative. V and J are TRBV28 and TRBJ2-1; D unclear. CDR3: CASSGRINEQFF. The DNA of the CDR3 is TGTGCCAGCAGTGGCAGGATCAATGAGCAGTTCTTC.